Listed here are 6 T cell receptor beta chains from one sample, sequenced in a study of cytomegalovirus exposure and HLA in healthy donors. PCR was performed using 60 Vbeta and 13 Jbeta primers. Produced via immunoSEQ multiplex PCR; TCRdb's table is partial and in-frame only. In the table there are 150,000 to 200,000 clones, 60% to 80% of which are singletons. Sequencing was done on a sample of PBMCs. The receptors originated from a man between 50 and 59 years old in good health and CMV-seropositive.

This chain connects TRBV6-5 to TRBJ1-6, with D perhaps matching TRBD1 (5 bases). Germline assignment: CDR1 MNHEY and CDR2 SVGAGI. The CDR3 is 15 amino acids. V lost 7 bases to trimming and J lost 2 bases, with 12 bases between them. CDR3 sequence reads: CASNLGAPYNSPLHF. CDR3 coding DNA: TGTGCCAGCAACCTAGGGGCACCCTATAATTCACCCCTCCACTTT.

The V and J genes are TRBV6-1 and TRBJ2-1; D is perhaps TRBD2 (6 bases). This CDR3 has 14 amino acids. V was cut by 2 bases and J by 7 bases, with 12 bases left in between. Looked up from germline, CDR1 is MNHNS and CDR2 is SASEGT. The CDR3 sequence is CASSELAALNEQFF. In nucleotides, the CDR3 is TGTGCCAGCAGTGAATTAGCGGCCTTGAATGAGCAGTTCTTC.

This chain joins TRBV5-1 and TRBJ2-1, with 8 bases that match TRBD2. The trim removed 0 bases at V and 7 bases at J, leaving 6 bases unmatched. Germline values: CDR1 SGHRS, CDR2 YFSETQ. The CDR3 totals 15 residues. The CDR3 coding sequence is TGCGCCAGCAGCTTGGATGTTAGCGGGGCAAATGAGCAGTTCTTC. It is translated as CASSLDVSGANEQFF. The variable domain in full, with the rest retrieved from reference TRBV5-1 and TRBJ2-1, is KAGVTQTPRYLIKTRGQQVTLSCSPISGHRSVSWYQQTPGQGLQFLFEYFSETQRNKGNFPGRFSGRQFSNSRSEMNVSTLELGDSALYLCASSLDVSGANEQFFGPGTRLTVL.

The rearrangement links TRBV19 to TRBJ1-1; 9 positions agree with TRBD1. The J segment lost 1 base and the V segment lost 6 bases, leaving 3 bases of the junction unmatched. The V gene's germline CDR1 is LNHDA and CDR2 SQIVND (reference sequence). The CDR3 length is 14 residues. The CDR3 DNA follows: TGTGCCAGTAGCCCGACAGGGGGGAACACTGAAGCTTTCTTT. It is translated as CASSPTGGNTEAFF.

The rearrangement links TRBV7-9 to TRBJ1-2; the D is unclear. V gave up 5 bases and J gave up 5 bases, with 18 bases separating them. CDR1 SEHNR and CDR2 FQNEAQ come from the germline V gene (reference sequence). The CDR3 sequence is 15 residues long. CDR3 amino acids: CASSPGTAIGYGYTF. The CDR3 DNA reads TGTGCCAGCAGCCCCGGTACAGCAATCGGATATGGCTACACCTTC.

The V and J genes are TRBV27 and TRBJ1-6, with 10 bases aligning to TRBD1. CDR3 size: 15 residues. V shed 3 bases and J 7 bases; nucleotides not matched to a gene: 3. Germline CDR1 and CDR2: MNHEY and SMNVEV (reference sequence). The CDR3 loop reads CASSFGTGVNSPLHF. In nucleotides, the CDR3 is TGTGCCAGCAGTTTTGGGACAGGGGTGAATTCACCCCTCCACTTT.